This entry features one T cell receptor beta chain sequence. This PCR relied on a set of 60 Vbeta primers and 13 Jbeta primers. Clones were sequenced by immunoSEQ multiplex PCR, and TCRdb holds only the in-frame ones, with some missing. The data contain around 100,000 clones, 60% to 85% of them singletons. The source of the sample is a study of cytomegalovirus exposure and HLA in healthy donors. The source of this sequence is a female donor in good health and CMV-seropositive. Source material: PBMCs.

The CDR3 nucleotides read TGTGCCAGCAGCTTCGGCCAGGGGAACACTGAAGCTTTCTTT. Its translation is CASSFGQGNTEAFF. The rearrangement uses TRBV11-2 and TRBJ1-1; D might be TRBD1 (5 bases). This CDR3 contains 14 residues. Trimming left V 3 bases short and J 1 base short, with 9 bases between. CDR1 is SGHAT, CDR2 FQNNGV, per germline.